These 17 T cell receptor beta chains originate from one sample sequenced in a study of blood T cells in healthy people across ages. The second PCR ran roughly 6 to 11 cycles with a sample-barcoded 5' primer and J-beta primers. TCRdb used MiXCR to reprocess the 5' RACE reads, holding one entry per CDR3 protein. The sample yields 870,000 or so distinct CDR3 sequences, more than 25% seen once. Sequenced material: blood. These receptors all come from a woman of 80 years or more in good health.

With regard to this clonotype: One junction end disagrees with the germline gene, perhaps due to a read error. The rearrangement links TRBV12-3 or TRBV12-4 to TRBJ2-2, with D maybe TRBD2 (5 bases). The CDR3 sequence is 15 residues long. The CDR3 region has the DNA TGTGCCAGCAGTTTAATCCAGGTGGCCACCGGGGAGCGGTTTTTT. Its protein is CASSLIQVATGERFF.

The gene calls are TRBV12-3 or TRBV12-4 and TRBJ1-4; D not certain. Between the trimmed V and J ends, which lost 3 bases and 4 bases, there was a span of 6 bases. This CDR3 comprises 13 residues. Written as DNA, the CDR3 is TGTGCCAGCAGTTTTGGGGATAATGAAAAACTGTTTTTT. It specifies CASSFGDNEKLFF.

The table lists this clonotype with many counts. The rearrangement uses TRBV6-2 or TRBV6-3 and TRBJ2-3; D not certain. V lost 8 bases and J 6 bases, leaving 9 bases between the germline ends. Per germline, CDR1 MNHEY and CDR2 SVGEGT. CDR3 length equals 11 residues. CDR3 nucleotide sequence: TGTGCCAGCTGGGGTTGGGATACGCAGTATTTT. Its protein is CASWGWDTQYF.

This clonotype was detected only a few times. The V and J genes are TRBV6-2 or TRBV6-3 and TRBJ1-1; no clear D. CDR1 is MNHEY and CDR2 is SVGEGT in the germline V gene. The CDR3 contains 14 residues. The V end was cut by 5 bases, the J end by 1 base, with 11 bases between. Here the CDR3 DNA reads TGTGCCAGCAGTCCAACTACAGAGAACACTGAAGCTTTCTTT. This gives the protein CASSPTTENTEAFF.

This clonotype has more than one count but fewer than ten. The chain couples TRBV20-1 to TRBJ1-1; a possible D gene is TRBD1 (6 bases). CDR3 length equals 15 residues. V was clipped by 1 base and J by 3 bases, with 15 bases between them. Germline loops: CDR1 DFQATT, CDR2 SNEGSKA (reference sequence). CDR3 nucleotides: TGCAGTGCTAGAGCCCTGGACGGGGGGCACACTGAAGCTTTCTTT. It is translated as CSARALDGGHTEAFF.

The rearrangement uses TRBV6-1 and TRBJ2-7; TRBD1 might be the D (6 bases). Trimming left V 5 bases short and J 2 bases short, with 16 bases between. The CDR3 length is 15 residues. Germline-derived CDR1 and CDR2 are MNHNS and SASEGT. This CDR3 reads CASSLQGLSPYEQYF. The CDR3 DNA reads TGTGCCAGCAGTTTACAGGGCCTCAGCCCCTACGAGCAGTACTTC.

Many counts were recorded for this clonotype. V is TRBV6-5 and J is TRBJ2-1; 9 bases fit TRBD1. Per the germline V gene, CDR1 is MNHEY and CDR2 is SVGAGI. The junction had 7 bases not matched to a gene; V was cut back by 4 bases and J by 6 bases. The CDR3 is 15 residues long. The CDR3 here is CASSSLDRGSNEQFF. Written as DNA, the CDR3 is TGTGCCAGCAGTTCCTTGGACAGGGGTAGCAATGAGCAGTTCTTC.

This clonotype turned up a few times. The chain is built from TRBV24-1 and TRBJ1-2; maybe TRBD1 (6 bases). The CDR3 is made up of 13 amino acids. Deletions cut 6 bases from V and 3 bases from J, with 10 bases between. Looked up from germline, CDR1 is KGHDR and CDR2 is SFDVKD. The chain's CDR3 is CATSRYRDYGYTF. The DNA of the CDR3 is TGTGCCACCAGTCGGTACAGGGACTATGGCTACACCTTC.

There are a few counts of this clonotype. One junction end does not reproduce the germline sequence, and a read error may be involved. The V and J genes are TRBV18 and TRBJ2-7; maybe TRBD2 (5 bases). Germline CDR1 is KGHSH and CDR2 is LQKENI. The CDR3 runs 13 residues. DNA for the CDR3: TGTGCCGGCTCACCCGTGACTATCGGGGAGCAGTACTTC. Amino acid sequence: CAGSPVTIGEQYF.

This chain joins TRBV11-2 and TRBJ2-5, with D perhaps TRBD1 (5 bases). CDR3 length: 15 residues. Trimming removed 1 base at V and 0 bases at J, with 9 bases between. Germline lookup yields CDR1 SGHAT and CDR2 FQNNGV. The CDR3 here is CASSLARQNQETQYF. The CDR3 bases are TGTGCCAGCAGCTTAGCGCGACAGAACCAAGAGACCCAGTACTTC.

Turning to this clonotype: A much larger clone is a single base away; this may be a read error. The chain employs TRBV20-1 and TRBJ1-6; D might be TRBD1 (5 bases). This CDR3 region has 15 residues. V lost 5 bases to trimming and J lost 7 bases, with 18 bases between them. Per germline, CDR1 DFQATT and CDR2 SNEGSKA (reference sequence). The CDR3 DNA sequence: TGCAGTGCTGGACGCACAGGAGGAACAAATTCACCCCTCCACTTT. It yields the protein CSAGRTGGTNSPLHF.

CDR3 sequence reads: CASSLVGLKQQETQYF. CDR3 nucleotide sequence: TGCGCCAGCAGCTTGGTGGGACTAAAACAACAAGAGACCCAGTACTTC. The chain joins TRBV5-1 to TRBJ2-5; 7 nucleotides agree with TRBD2. V lost 0 bases to trimming and J lost 2 bases; unmatched junction nucleotides: 7. Per the germline V gene, CDR1 is SGHRS and CDR2 is YFSETQ. CDR3 length: 16 amino acids.

Only a few counts were recorded for this clonotype. V and J are TRBV6-6 and TRBJ1-5; 7 nucleotides agree with TRBD1. There are 17 residues in the CDR3. Germline CDR1 and CDR2: MNHNY and SVGAGI (reference sequence). The ends lost 0 bases at V and 4 bases at J; junction bases unmatched: 9. The CDR3 region has the DNA TGTGCCAGCAGTTACTCGGCCAGAGGGGGCGTTAATCAGCCCCAGCATTTT. Protein product: CASSYSARGGVNQPQHF.

This clonotype was counted many times. The chain joins TRBV7-9 to TRBJ1-2; 7 positions agree with TRBD1. CDR1 is SEHNR and CDR2 is FQNEAQ in the germline V gene (reference sequence). V shed 0 bases and J 7 bases; nucleotides not matched to a gene: 8. CDR3 length equals 15 residues. The CDR3 loop reads CASSLAGGVLSGYTF. DNA for the CDR3: TGTGCCAGCAGCTTAGCAGGGGGCGTTTTGTCTGGCTACACCTTC. Looking up the rest from reference TRBV7-9 and TRBJ1-2 gives the full variable domain: DTGVSQNPRHKITKRGQNVTFRCDPISEHNRLYWYRQTLGQGPEFLTYFQNEAQLEKSRLLSDRFSAERPKGSFSTLEIQRTEQGDSAMYLCASSLAGGVLSGYTFGSGTRLTVV.

This clonotype was seen many times. The gene calls are TRBV7-2 and TRBJ2-3; the match to TRBD2 covers 7 bases. Germline CDR1 SGHTA, CDR2 FQGNSA. The CDR3 contains 17 residues. J was trimmed by 1 base and V by 0 bases; bases with no gene match: 7. The CDR3 reads CASSLASAGSGTDTQYF. The CDR3 region has the DNA TGTGCCAGCAGCTTAGCGTCAGCGGGAAGTGGCACAGATACGCAGTATTTT. Full variable domain (missing parts from reference TRBV7-2 and TRBJ2-3): GAGVSQSPSNKVTEKGKDVELRCDPISGHTALYWYRQSLGQGLEFLIYFQGNSAPDKSGLPSDRFSAERTGGSVSTLTIQRTQQEDSAVYLCASSLASAGSGTDTQYFGPGTRLTVL.

In its sample, this clonotype was seen a few times. It may be a read error: a sequence one base away is much more abundant. V gene TRBV20-1 combines with J gene TRBJ2-6; TRBD1 is a possible D gene (5 bases). Germline V lookup: CDR1 DFQATT, CDR2 SNEGSKA (reference sequence). The CDR3 has 13 amino acids. CDR3 in DNA: TGCAGTGCTACAGTCTCTGGGGCCAACGTCCGGACTTTC. This encodes CSATVSGANVRTF.

This clonotype was detected many times. This rearrangement joins TRBV2 to TRBJ2-3; 8 positions agree with TRBD2. The length of the CDR3 is 15 residues. V trimming: 4 bases; J trimming: 6 bases; junction bases outside the gene matches: 9. CDR1 SNHLY and CDR2 FYNNEI come from the germline V gene. CDR3 in amino acids: CASSGIAGFGDTQYF. The CDR3 DNA sequence: TGTGCCAGCAGTGGTATAGCGGGGTTCGGGGATACGCAGTATTTT.